The 8 T cell receptor beta chains below come from one sample, sequenced in a study of cytomegalovirus exposure and HLA in healthy donors (dated by TCRdb to the late 2010s). Library preparation was by the immunoSEQ multiplex PCR assay. The clones in this table, taken by TCRdb from immuneACCESS, are in-frame only. Not every clone is retained; where verified, under half of the shortfall comes from an unresolved V gene, and the cause of the rest is unknown. Recorded for this sample are roughly 75,000 clones; 94% of them occurred a single time. Over 2% of the sample is held by the ten biggest clonotypes. The specimen sequenced was PBMCs. The receptors were gathered from a woman aged 18-35 years in good health and CMV-seronegative.

The chain carries TRBV9 and TRBJ2-1; a possible D gene is TRBD2 (6 bases). Trimming removed 4 bases at V and 4 bases at J, with 9 bases between. From germline, CDR1 is SGDLS and CDR2 YYNGEE. CDR3 length equals 13 residues. DNA of the CDR3: TGTGCCAGCAGCCCTGGGACTTACAATGAGCAGTTCTTC. This codes for CASSPGTYNEQFF.

The chain carries TRBV6-5 and TRBJ2-1, with TRBD2 as a possible D gene (6 bases). V was cut by 2 bases and J by 4 bases, with 15 bases left in between. Germline assignment: CDR1 MNHEY and CDR2 SVGAGI. The CDR3 consists of 16 residues. This chain's CDR3 is CASSYGGGGTYNEQFF. CDR3 nucleotide sequence: TGTGCCAGCAGTTACGGGGGAGGAGGGACTTACAATGAGCAGTTCTTC.

The chain combines TRBV18 with TRBJ2-1, with TRBD2 matching 11 bases. Germline V gene lookup returns CDR1 KGHSH and CDR2 LQKENI. CDR3 length: 17 residues. V was pared by 0 bases and J by 6 bases, with 7 bases of the junction left unmatched. The CDR3 DNA reads TGTGCCAGCTCACCACCATTGGGTAGCGGGAGGGCCAATGAGCAGTTCTTC. Amino acid sequence: CASSPPLGSGRANEQFF.

The CDR3 loop is CAWGLHGQFQQYF. CDR3 in DNA: TGTGCCTGGGGACTCCACGGACAGTTCCAGCAGTACTTC. The genes are TRBV30 and TRBJ2-7, with a weak D call TRBD1 (6 bases). Trimming removed 5 bases from V and 8 bases from J, with 19 bases in between. The CDR3 length is 13 residues. Germline V gene sequence: CDR1 GTSNPN, CDR2 SVGIG (reference sequence).

This chain joins TRBV18 and TRBJ2-1; D unresolved. Trimming cost V 0 bases and J 6 bases, with 6 bases left between them. CDR3 length: 13 residues. CDR1 is KGHSH, CDR2 LQKENI, per germline. The CDR3 here is CASSPPSSNEQFF. CDR3 nucleotides: TGTGCCAGCTCACCACCGTCGTCCAATGAGCAGTTCTTC. The full variable domain, with the rest looked up from reference TRBV18 and TRBJ2-1, is NAGVMQNPRHLVRRRGQEARLRCSPMKGHSHVYWYRQLPEEGLKFMVYLQKENIIDESGMPKERFSAEFPKEGPSILRIQQVVRGDSAAYFCASSPPSSNEQFFGPGTRLTVL.

The J gene is TRBJ2-1, the V gene TRBV4-2, with TRBD2 matching 10 bases. Per the germline V gene, CDR1 is LGHNA and CDR2 is YNFKEQ. V gave up 1 base and J gave up 6 bases; unmatched junction bases: 9. CDR3 size: 17 residues. The CDR3 sequence is CASSQGLLASGSNEQFF. CDR3 DNA sequence: TGTGCCAGCAGCCAAGGTCTGCTTGCTAGCGGGAGCAATGAGCAGTTCTTC.

This sequence joins TRBV4-1 and TRBJ2-7; possibly TRBD2 for D (7 bases). Germline CDR1 reads MGHRA; CDR2 reads YSYEKL. V lost 3 bases and J 1 base, leaving 19 bases between the germline ends. The CDR3 loop spans 17 amino acids. CDR3 amino acids: CASSHLGAGERSYEQYF. The CDR3 nucleotides are TGCGCCAGCAGCCACCTGGGGGCGGGAGAGAGGTCCTACGAGCAGTACTTC.

This chain uses TRBV4-1 with TRBJ2-7; TRBD2 is a possible D gene (5 bases). The CDR3 has 14 amino acids. V shed 2 bases and J shed 4 bases, with 12 bases lying between them. From germline, CDR1 is MGHRA and CDR2 YSYEKL. The CDR3 DNA sequence: TGCGCCAGCAGCCAACGAGGGAGTGGTTACGAGCAGTACTTC. Amino acid sequence: CASSQRGSGYEQYF.